These 10 T cell receptor beta chains were all obtained from the same sample, sequenced in a study of vaccination effects on CD4 cells after COVID-19. Assay: immunoSEQ multiplex PCR; the TCRdb copy retains only in-frame clones and omits some. Seen here are roughly 46,000 clones, 65% to 75% observed once, and the top ten hold about 15%. What these receptors recognize is not known. Antigen-specific CD4+ T cells were expanded (with viral peptide pools) by the ViraFEST assay ahead of sequencing. Culture proceeded for 10 days, and CD4+ T cells were then isolated. Either the mRNA-1273 or the BNT162b2 vaccine was given to participants as two doses. The specimen comprised CD4+ T cells from PBMCs cultured with HCoV-OC43 spike peptides, sampled after COVID-19 vaccination. Subset here: HCoV-OC43 spike overlapping peptide pool stimulation. These receptors all stem from a human donor who received a COVID-19 vaccine.

This clone was counted a single time. This chain connects TRBV25-1 to TRBJ1-5; 7 bases line up with TRBD1. The junction had 9 bases not matched to a gene; V was cut back by 4 bases and J by 6 bases. Germline V gene lookup returns CDR1 MGHDK and CDR2 SYGVNS. The CDR3 totals 15 residues. The CDR3, as DNA: TGTGCCAGCAGTGGCAAGACAGGGTTGCTTCAGCCCCAGCATTTT. Translated, it gives CASSGKTGLLQPQHF.

The genes are TRBV6-5 and TRBJ2-7; 8 nucleotides agree with TRBD1. The CDR3 extends over 15 amino acids. Germline V gene sequence: CDR1 MNHEY, CDR2 SVGAGI. V gave up 8 bases and J gave up 1 base; unmatched junction bases: 10. The CDR3, as DNA: TGTGCCAGCCCTTCCGACAGGGGCACGTCCTACGAGCAGTACTTC. The encoded protein is CASPSDRGTSYEQYF.

The chain uses TRBV4-1 and TRBJ2-5; TRBD1 might be the D (6 bases). This CDR3 region has 15 residues. CDR1 and CDR2 (germline): MGHRA, YSYEKL. Between the trimmed V and J ends, which lost 2 bases and 5 bases, there was a span of 15 bases. CDR3 sequence (DNA): TGCGCCAGCAGCCAATCACCTGCGAGGGGGGAGACCCAGTACTTC. This encodes CASSQSPARGETQYF.

The chain combines TRBV7-9 with TRBJ2-2; D may match TRBD1 or TRBD2 (5 bases each). The CDR3 runs 15 residues. Germline V gene data show CDR1 as SEHNR and CDR2 as FQNEAQ (reference sequence). With 6 bases removed from V and 1 base from J, the gap between germline ends came to 12 bases. This CDR3 is CASRLRDQNTGELFF. The CDR3 coding sequence is TGTGCCAGCAGACTCAGGGACCAGAACACCGGGGAGCTGTTTTTT. The variable domain in full, completed from reference TRBV7-9 and TRBJ2-2, reads DTGVSQNPRHKITKRGQNVTFRCDPISEHNRLYWYRQTLGQGPEFLTYFQNEAQLEKSRLLSDRFSAERPKGSFSTLEIQRTEQGDSAMYLCASRLRDQNTGELFFGEGSRLTVL.

This chain joins TRBV21-1 and TRBJ1-5. TRBV21-1 is deemed a pseudogene. The CDR3 covers 17 residues. CDR3 sequence (DNA): TGTGCCAGCAGCATAGGACGGCTATTTGATCGCAATCAGCCCCAGCATTTT. Encoded protein: CASSIGRLFDRNQPQHF.

In this sample, this clone turned up once. This rearrangement joins TRBV3-1 (or the pseudogene TRBV3-2) to TRBJ1-6; TRBD1 is a possible D gene (5 bases). The length of the CDR3 is 14 residues. V was cut by 7 bases and J by 4 bases, with 11 bases left in between. Germline V gene data show CDR1 as LGHDT and CDR2 as YNNKEL (reference sequence). CDR3 in amino acids: CASTGTGYNSPLHF. The CDR3 DNA reads as TGTGCCAGCACGGGTACAGGTTATAATTCACCCCTCCACTTT.

The chain combines TRBV3-1 (or the pseudogene TRBV3-2) with TRBJ2-5; D remains ambiguous. V lost 2 bases and J 2 bases, leaving 3 bases between the germline ends. Germline V gene data show CDR1 as LGHDT and CDR2 as YNNKEL (reference sequence). CDR3 length: 12 residues. This chain's CDR3 is CASSQLQETQYF. CDR3 DNA sequence: TGTGCCAGCAGCCAATTGCAAGAGACCCAGTACTTC.

The count of this clone is one. The chain combines TRBV19 with TRBJ2-5, with TRBD2 identical over 8 bases. This CDR3 is 15 amino acids long. From germline, CDR1 is LNHDA and CDR2 SQIVND (reference sequence). With 4 bases clipped from V and 2 bases from J, the junction kept 6 bases outside the gene matches. CDR3 DNA: TGTGCCAGTAGTAGGGTCGGGACTAGTCAAGAGACCCAGTACTTC. Protein sequence: CASSRVGTSQETQYF.

J is TRBJ1-3 and V is TRBV3-1 (or the pseudogene TRBV3-2); no reliable D call. CDR3 length equals 13 residues. Germline V CDR1 and CDR2: LGHDT, YNNKEL (reference sequence). Trimming pared 2 bases from V and 7 bases from J, leaving 9 bases between. CDR3 residues: CASSQSVGNTIYF. CDR3 bases: TGTGCCAGCAGCCAAAGTGTAGGGAACACCATATATTTT.

This clone turned up a few times. The chain combines TRBV7-9 with TRBJ2-1, with D possibly being TRBD1 (5 bases). Trimming left V 5 bases short and J 7 bases short, with 9 bases between. CDR1 is SEHNR, CDR2 FQNEAQ, per germline (reference sequence). This CDR3 is 12 amino acids long. DNA of the CDR3: TGTGCCAGCAGCACGCAGGGAAATGAGCAGTTCTTC. Protein: CASSTQGNEQFF.